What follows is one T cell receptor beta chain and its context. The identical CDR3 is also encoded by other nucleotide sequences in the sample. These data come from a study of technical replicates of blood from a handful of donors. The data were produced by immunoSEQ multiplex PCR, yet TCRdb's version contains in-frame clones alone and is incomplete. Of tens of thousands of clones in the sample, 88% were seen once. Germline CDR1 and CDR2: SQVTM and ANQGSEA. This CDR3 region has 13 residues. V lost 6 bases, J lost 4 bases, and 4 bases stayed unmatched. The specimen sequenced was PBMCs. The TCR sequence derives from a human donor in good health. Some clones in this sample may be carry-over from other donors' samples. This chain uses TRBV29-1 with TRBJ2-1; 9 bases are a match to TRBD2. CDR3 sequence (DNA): TGCAGCGTATCTAGCGGGAATTACAATGAGCAGTTCTTC. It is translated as CSVSSGNYNEQFF.